The sequence of this T cell receptor (beta chain) was determined in a study of response to subunit inactivated influenza vaccine. General study points: The authors suggested that few new T cells are recruited per seasonal influenza vaccination.

TCRdb ran MiXCR on the RT-PCR reads and lists one entry per CDR3 protein. The repertoire consists of around 180,000 distinct CDR3 sequences, with 7.5% to 10% occurring once and the leading ten covering roughly 10%. The CDR3 has 16 residues. Trimming took 5 bases from V and 4 from J, leaving 20 bases between them. Germline V gene sequence: CDR1 SGHTA, CDR2 FQGNSA. This clonotype turned up a few times. The antigen is not known. Material: non-naive T cells sorted from PBMCs, obtained on the day of vaccination. The V gene is TRBV7-2, the J gene TRBJ2-5, with a tentative D call TRBD1 (5 bases). This sequence was found in a man between 50 and 59 years old who received an inactivated influenza vaccine. The CDR3 is CASSPLGGATRETQYF. The CDR3 bases are TGTGCCAGCAGCCCCCTCGGTGGGGCAACGAGAGAGACCCAGTACTTC.